This T cell receptor (beta chain) was found in a study of technical replicates of blood from a few donors. Sequencing used immunoSEQ multiplex PCR; TCRdb keeps in-frame clones, though not all of them. In the table there are some 63,000 clones, 87% of which are singletons. Germline V CDR1 and CDR2: GTSNPN, SVGIG (reference sequence). After removal of 0 bases from V and 6 bases from J, the junction contained 6 bases not matched to a gene. The CDR3 covers 15 residues. The sample was PBMCs. This chain uses TRBV30 with TRBJ2-1, with 9 positions matching TRBD2. The receptor's source is a human donor in good health. Some clones in this sample may be carry-over from other donors' samples. The CDR3 here is CAWSVLLAGSNEQFF. The CDR3 DNA reads TGTGCCTGGAGTGTATTGCTAGCGGGGTCCAATGAGCAGTTCTTC.